The 27 T cell receptor beta chains presented below share a single source sample, sequenced in a study of cytomegalovirus exposure and HLA in healthy donors. Primers: 60 Vbeta forward and 13 Jbeta reverse. TCRdb's copy holds only in-frame clones and misses some; the assay was immunoSEQ multiplex PCR. This sample has about 210,000 clones, with roughly 79% found just once. The sequencing sample was made of PBMCs. These receptors came from a male donor in good health and CMV-seronegative.

The chain employs TRBV5-1 and TRBJ1-4, with a weak D call TRBD1 (6 bases). Per germline, CDR1 SGHRS and CDR2 YFSETQ. Trimming removed 4 bases from V and 8 bases from J, with 15 bases in between. The CDR3 consists of 14 residues. In nucleotides, the CDR3 is TGCGCCAGCAGCCCGCCAGGACAGAGCGAAAAACTGTTTTTT. Its protein product is CASSPPGQSEKLFF.

The rearrangement links TRBV6-6 to TRBJ2-1; D possibly corresponds to TRBD1 (6 bases). V shed 0 bases and J shed 2 bases, with 11 bases lying between them. The length of the CDR3 is 16 residues. Germline CDR1 is MNHNY and CDR2 is SVGAGI (reference sequence). CDR3 sequence: CASSYSTGDTYNEQFF. CDR3 bases: TGTGCCAGCAGTTACTCGACCGGGGACACCTACAATGAGCAGTTCTTC.

The CDR3 DNA sequence: TGTGCCAGCAGCTTGACAGCCTACAATGAGCAGTTCTTC. As protein: CASSLTAYNEQFF. The chain has TRBV7-9 and TRBJ2-1, with D possibly being TRBD1 (5 bases). Germline-derived CDR1 and CDR2 are SEHNR and FQNEAQ (reference sequence). The length of the CDR3 is 13 residues. V lost 3 bases to trimming and J lost 2 bases, with 5 bases between them.

CDR3 in amino acids: CASKAERVDPGELFF. As DNA, the CDR3 is TGTGCCAGCAAAGCGGAACGAGTTGATCCCGGGGAGCTGTTTTTT. This rearrangement joins TRBV6-4 to TRBJ2-2; D possibly corresponds to TRBD2 (5 bases). V was shortened by 7 bases and J by 6 bases, with 18 bases between the two germline ends. Germline assignment: CDR1 MRHNA and CDR2 SNTAGT. The CDR3 consists of 15 residues.

This clone was picked up a small number of times. The genes are TRBV28 and TRBJ1-2; D gene unclear. Between the trimmed V and J ends, which lost 6 bases and 0 bases, there was a span of 17 bases. The germline V gene has CDR1 MDHEN and CDR2 SYDVKM. The CDR3 runs to 16 residues. The CDR3 region is CASSLLVRRTNYGYTF. The CDR3 DNA reads as TGTGCCAGCAGCCTCCTAGTGCGGAGGACTAACTATGGCTACACCTTC.

The rearrangement uses TRBV28 and TRBJ1-2; 10 bases align to TRBD1. With 7 bases clipped from V and 3 bases from J, the junction kept 2 bases outside the gene matches. The CDR3 has 13 residues. CDR1 MDHEN and CDR2 SYDVKM come from the germline V gene. The CDR3, as DNA: TGTGCCAGCATGGACAGGGGGTACTATGGCTACACCTTC. It yields the protein CASMDRGYYGYTF.

The gene calls are TRBV7-9 and TRBJ1-5; 7 nucleotides line up with TRBD1. The junction had 1 base not matched to a gene; V was cut back by 6 bases and J by 2 bases. This CDR3 is 13 amino acids long. Germline V lookup: CDR1 SEHNR, CDR2 FQNEAQ (reference sequence). CDR3 in amino acids: CASRQGGNQPQHF. The CDR3 nucleotides are TGTGCCAGCAGGCAGGGGGGCAATCAGCCCCAGCATTTT. Looking up the rest from reference TRBV7-9 and TRBJ1-5 gives the full variable domain: DTGVSQNPRHKITKRGQNVTFRCDPISEHNRLYWYRQTLGQGPEFLTYFQNEAQLEKSRLLSDRFSAERPKGSFSTLEIQRTEQGDSAMYLCASRQGGNQPQHFGDGTRLSIL.

This clone was seen more than once but under ten times. The chain has TRBV19 and TRBJ2-1; 8 positions match TRBD1. This CDR3 spans 13 amino acids. The V gene's germline CDR1 is LNHDA and CDR2 SQIVND (reference sequence). V lost 3 bases and J lost 9; bases outside the gene matches: 4. In nucleotides, the CDR3 is TGTGCCAGTAGTATGCAGGGGGCTGGTGAGCAGTTCTTC. This encodes CASSMQGAGEQFF.

The chain uses TRBV9 and TRBJ2-5, with 7 bases lining up with TRBD1. This CDR3 spans 18 amino acids. Germline CDR1 and CDR2: SGDLS and YYNGEE. The trim removed 3 bases at V and 5 bases at J, leaving 19 bases unmatched. Here the CDR3 reads CASSDPWDRPSLGETQYF. CDR3 DNA sequence: TGTGCCAGCAGCGACCCTTGGGACAGACCGTCCCTGGGGGAGACCCAGTACTTC. The full variable domain, with the rest looked up from reference TRBV9 and TRBJ2-5, is DSGVTQTPKHLITATGQRVTLRCSPRSGDLSVYWYQQSLDQGLQFLIQYYNGEERAKGNILERFSAQQFPDLHSELNLSSLELGDSALYFCASSDPWDRPSLGETQYFGPGTRLLVL.

The chain is built from TRBV7-2 and TRBJ2-2, with 11 positions matching TRBD2. The germline gives CDR1 SGHTA, CDR2 FQGNSA. V gave up 3 bases and J gave up 6 bases; unmatched junction bases: 6. This CDR3 spans 16 amino acids. For the CDR3, the DNA is TGTGCCAGCAGCTTCACTAGCGGGAGAGAGCCCGGGGAGCTGTTTTTT. Translating it yields CASSFTSGREPGELFF.

This chain joins TRBV11-2 and TRBJ2-7; 11 nucleotides match TRBD2. J gave up 2 bases and V 0 bases, and 0 bases lay outside the gene matches. Germline assignment: CDR1 SGHAT and CDR2 FQNNGV. The CDR3 runs to 15 residues. CDR3 region: CASSLDSGGAYEQYF. The CDR3 DNA reads as TGTGCCAGCAGCTTAGATAGCGGGGGGGCCTACGAGCAGTACTTC.

V and J are TRBV10-3 and TRBJ2-5; D is unclear. Trimming took 9 bases from V and 1 from J, leaving 12 bases between them. This CDR3 contains 13 residues. Germline values: CDR1 ENHRY, CDR2 SYGVKD. The CDR3 DNA sequence: TGTGCCATTACTGAAAACCTCCAAGAGACCCAGTACTTC. Its translation: CAITENLQETQYF.

The chain links TRBV7-9 to TRBJ2-7, with TRBD1 as a possible D gene (5 bases). This CDR3 is 12 amino acids long. Germline V CDR1 and CDR2: SEHNR, FQNEAQ (reference sequence). V lost 5 bases to trimming and J lost 4 bases, with 9 bases between them. The CDR3: CASSPRDYEQYF. The CDR3 DNA reads TGTGCCAGCAGCCCCAGGGATTACGAGCAGTACTTC.

The chain couples TRBV7-2 to TRBJ2-5; tentatively, D is TRBD1 (5 bases). Looked up from germline, CDR1 is SGHTA and CDR2 is FQGNSA. This CDR3 contains 13 residues. Trimming pared 3 bases from V and 4 bases from J, leaving 9 bases between. CDR3 coding DNA: TGTGCCAGCAGCTTCAGGGCCCGAGAGACCCAGTACTTC. It translates to CASSFRARETQYF.

V usage is TRBV9 and J usage is TRBJ1-3; 9 bases are shared with TRBD1. The CDR3 has 15 residues. Trimming removed 3 bases from V and 2 bases from J; junction bases left unmatched: 3. The V gene's germline CDR1 is SGDLS and CDR2 YYNGEE. Here the CDR3 DNA reads TGTGCCAGCAGCGAAAACAGGGGGCCTGGAAACACCATATATTTT. Its translation is CASSENRGPGNTIYF.

This chain connects TRBV9 to TRBJ2-1, with a tentative D call TRBD2 (6 bases). Germline assignment: CDR1 SGDLS and CDR2 YYNGEE. The CDR3 length is 16 residues. V dropped 1 base and J dropped 4 bases, with 15 bases sitting between them. The CDR3 DNA follows: TGTGCCAGCAGCGTACCCGGGACTCTAGAATACAATGAGCAGTTCTTC. Translating it yields CASSVPGTLEYNEQFF.

V is TRBV6-1 and J is TRBJ1-4; the match to TRBD1 covers 9 bases. Trimming at V came to 2 bases and at J to 6 bases, leaving 7 bases not matched to a gene. Per germline, CDR1 MNHNS and CDR2 SASEGT. The CDR3 is made up of 16 amino acids. The CDR3 loop is CASSEPGTGLDEKLFF. CDR3 DNA sequence: TGTGCCAGCAGTGAACCCGGGACAGGGTTAGATGAAAAACTGTTTTTT.

The V and J genes are TRBV29-1 and TRBJ1-1; D call uncertain. The V and J ends lost 4 bases and 0 bases respectively, with 12 bases between them. CDR1 SQVTM and CDR2 ANQGSEA come from the germline V gene. The CDR3 extends over 14 amino acids. The CDR3 bases are TGCAGCGTTGGATTGGGGAGCATGAACACTGAAGCTTTCTTT. Translation: CSVGLGSMNTEAFF.

The chain couples TRBV9 to TRBJ2-7; the match to TRBD1 covers 7 bases. CDR1 SGDLS and CDR2 YYNGEE come from the germline V gene. The CDR3 totals 13 residues. Trimming took 3 bases from V and 4 from J; bases not matched to a gene: 4. The CDR3 loop reads CASSASQGYEQYF. DNA for the CDR3: TGTGCCAGCAGCGCCTCACAGGGGTACGAGCAGTACTTC.

This rearrangement joins TRBV5-1 to TRBJ1-1; TRBD1 matches at 10 bases. V was clipped by 4 bases and J by 0 bases; unmatched bases: 6. There are 16 residues in the CDR3. CDR1 and CDR2 from the germline V gene are SGHRS and YFSETQ. The CDR3 DNA reads as TGCGCCAGCAGCCAGGGACAGGGGTTGGTGAACACTGAAGCTTTCTTT. It specifies CASSQGQGLVNTEAFF.

This clone was detected a few times. This CDR3 is also generated by other DNA sequences in the sample. The chain employs TRBV30 and TRBJ1-6, with D maybe TRBD1 (6 bases). In germline, CDR1 is GTSNPN, CDR2 SVGIG (reference sequence). This CDR3 spans 13 amino acids. The V end was cut by 2 bases, the J end by 7 bases, with 9 bases between. The CDR3 is CAWSQGGNSPLHF. As DNA, the CDR3 is TGTGCCTGGAGTCAAGGGGGAAATTCACCCCTCCACTTT.

This clone came up once. V and J are TRBV7-2 and TRBJ2-7, with 7 bases lining up with TRBD2. The CDR3 spans 15 residues. Germline V gene lookup returns CDR1 SGHTA and CDR2 FQGNSA. J lost 3 bases, V lost 1 base, and 6 bases had no gene match. CDR3 protein: CASSLVRGSDYEQYF. The DNA of the CDR3 is TGTGCCAGCAGCTTAGTGCGGGGGTCCGACTACGAGCAGTACTTC.

This chain links TRBV28 with TRBJ1-1; a possible D gene is TRBD1 (6 bases). The V gene's germline CDR1 is MDHEN and CDR2 SYDVKM. The CDR3 sequence is 13 residues long. Trimming removed 5 bases at V and 2 bases at J, with 9 bases between. CDR3 sequence reads: CASSPQGNTEAFF. For the CDR3, the DNA is TGTGCCAGCAGTCCACAGGGTAACACTGAAGCTTTCTTT.

V gene TRBV19 combines with J gene TRBJ2-2, with 9 bases fitting TRBD1. Germline V lookup: CDR1 LNHDA, CDR2 SQIVND (reference sequence). V lost 0 bases to trimming and J lost 3 bases; unmatched junction nucleotides: 5. This CDR3 has 17 residues. In nucleotides, the CDR3 is TGTGCCAGTAGTATAGAAGTACGACAGGGGGACACCGGGGAGCTGTTTTTT. The encoded protein is CASSIEVRQGDTGELFF. Looking up the rest from reference TRBV19 and TRBJ2-2 gives the full variable domain: DGGITQSPKYLFRKEGQNVTLSCEQNLNHDAMYWYRQDPGQGLRLIYYSQIVNDFQKGDIAEGYSVSREKKESFPLTVTSAQKNPTAFYLCASSIEVRQGDTGELFFGEGSRLTVL.

The chain recombines TRBV9 with TRBJ2-7; 7 bases map to TRBD2. This CDR3 contains 14 residues. CDR1 is SGDLS, CDR2 YYNGEE, per germline. V shed 3 bases, J shed 6 bases, and the junction held 9 bases outside the gene matches. The DNA for the CDR3 is TGTGCCAGCAGCGCCGGACTAGTTTCTGGCGAGCAGTACTTC. This codes for CASSAGLVSGEQYF.

V gene TRBV7-2 combines with J gene TRBJ2-3; weak D call: TRBD2 (6 bases). Trimming removed 1 base from V and 4 bases from J, with 15 bases in between. This CDR3 spans 16 amino acids. Germline V gene data show CDR1 as SGHTA and CDR2 as FQGNSA. Here the CDR3 reads CASSLGREYVADTQYF. The DNA for the CDR3 is TGTGCCAGCAGCTTAGGTCGGGAGTATGTCGCAGATACGCAGTATTTT.

V is TRBV7-8 and J is TRBJ1-2; D call uncertain. CDR3 length equals 12 residues. The germline V gene has CDR1 SGHVS and CDR2 FQNEAQ. V lost 5 bases and J 9 bases, leaving 13 bases between the germline ends. The CDR3 is CASSPPQESYTF. The DNA for the CDR3 is TGTGCCAGCAGCCCCCCCCAAGAGAGCTACACCTTC.